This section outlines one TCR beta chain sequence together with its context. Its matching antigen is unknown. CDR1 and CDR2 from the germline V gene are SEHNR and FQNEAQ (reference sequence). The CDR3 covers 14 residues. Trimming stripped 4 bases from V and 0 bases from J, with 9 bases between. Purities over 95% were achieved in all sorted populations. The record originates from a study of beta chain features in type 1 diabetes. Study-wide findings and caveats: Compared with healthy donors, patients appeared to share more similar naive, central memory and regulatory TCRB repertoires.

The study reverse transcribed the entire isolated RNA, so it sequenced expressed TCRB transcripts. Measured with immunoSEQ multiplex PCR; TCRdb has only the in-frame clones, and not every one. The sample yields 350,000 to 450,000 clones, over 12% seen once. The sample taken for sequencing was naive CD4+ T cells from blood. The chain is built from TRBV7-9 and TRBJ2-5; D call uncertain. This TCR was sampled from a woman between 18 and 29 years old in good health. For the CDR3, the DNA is TGTGCCAGCAGCTATAGGAGTTACCAAGAGACCCAGTACTTC. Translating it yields CASSYRSYQETQYF.